This T cell receptor beta chain emerged from a study of CD8 T cells in ankylosing spondylitis. Broader study findings: As reported, disease-linked clones showed significant enrichment in matched ankylosing spondylitis synovial fluid. Earlier authors reported some of these motif variants in reactive arthritis synovial fluid and blood. Blood of patients with ankylosing spondylitis appeared to be characterized by a TCR beta motif of several highly homologous variants.

There are a few counts of this clonotype. Its antigen is not known. The CDR3 is 15 residues long. V lost 4 bases, J lost 3 bases, and 9 bases stayed unmatched. In germline, CDR1 is SGHTA, CDR2 FQGNSA. MiXCR was run by TCRdb on the 5' RACE reads, yielding one entry per CDR3 protein. This table has under 550,000 distinct CDR3 sequences, 25% to 30% appearing once. This TCR was recovered from a male donor with ankylosing spondylitis. The chain joins TRBV7-2 to TRBJ2-7, with 7 bases identical to TRBD1. Source material: blood, either unsorted or a sorted T cell fraction (not recorded which). In nucleotides, the CDR3 is TGTGCCAGCAGCTACGACAGGGCAGCCCACTACGAGCAGTACTTC. This gives the protein CASSYDRAAHYEQYF.